These 17 T cell receptor beta chains were sequenced from one sample in a study of post-analysis software for immune sequencing data. TCR beta libraries were prepared from cDNA with unique molecular identifiers. TCRdb redid the calling of the PCR reads with MiXCR, one entry per CDR3 protein. The sample has about 400,000 distinct CDR3 sequences; around 33% are singletons. Study-wide results and limits: Several TRBV segments, TRBV5-6, TRBV5-1 and TRBV20-1 among them, were found more frequent in patients than controls.

These receptors' targets are unknown. Source material: blood. The receptor source for this set is a girl aged 5-17 years with multiple sclerosis.

This chain links TRBV7-2 with TRBJ2-7; TRBD1 might be the D (5 bases). The CDR3 covers 15 residues. Per germline, CDR1 SGHTA and CDR2 FQGNSA. V shed 0 bases and J shed 4 bases, with 13 bases lying between them. The CDR3 is CASSLADNRWYEQYF. The CDR3 nucleotides are TGTGCCAGCAGCTTAGCGGACAACAGATGGTACGAGCAGTACTTC.

About this clonotype itself: No conserved phenylalanine or tryptophan is present at the end of the CDR3, so a read error is the likely explanation. The chain employs TRBV6-5 and TRBJ2-5; D may be TRBD1 (5 bases). The CDR3 extends over 18 amino acids. The germline V gene has CDR1 MNHEY and CDR2 SVGAGI. Trimming cost V 0 bases and J 2 bases, with 19 bases left between them. CDR3 residues: CASSYSKQMGPNQETQYV. The CDR3 region has the DNA TGTGCCAGCAGTTACTCGAAACAGATGGGGCCGAATCAAGAGACCCAGTACGTC.

This clonotype was detected a few times. The V call is TRBV6-5, the J call TRBJ1-2; weak D call: TRBD1 (5 bases). V lost 3 bases to trimming and J lost 5 bases, with 16 bases between them. Looked up from germline, CDR1 is MNHEY and CDR2 is SVGAGI. CDR3 length: 15 residues. The CDR3 is CASSYLRDGGYGYTF. The CDR3 bases are TGTGCCAGCAGTTATTTAAGGGACGGCGGGTATGGCTACACCTTC.

This chain joins TRBV27 and TRBJ1-4; perhaps TRBD1 as D (5 bases). V lost 3 bases and J 7 bases, leaving 12 bases between the germline ends. The CDR3 has 14 amino acids. Germline V CDR1 and CDR2: MNHEY, SMNVEV (reference sequence). The CDR3 DNA follows: TGTGCCAGCAGTTTCAAGGGGAAGAGTGAAAAACTGTTTTTT. Translated: CASSFKGKSEKLFF.

This clonotype was seen a handful of times. The J gene is TRBJ1-2, the V gene TRBV7-2; D not certain. The germline V gene encodes CDR1 SGHTA and CDR2 FQGNSA. This CDR3 is built from 14 residues. Trimming left V 5 bases short and J 5 bases short, with 15 bases between. The CDR3 bases are TGTGCCAGCAGCCAAGTCGGGTCCGGTTATGGCTACACCTTC. Encoded protein: CASSQVGSGYGYTF.

This chain connects TRBV5-1 to TRBJ2-1, with D perhaps matching TRBD1 (6 bases). Trimming pared 0 bases from V and 7 bases from J, leaving 20 bases between. The CDR3 runs 17 residues. The germline V gene encodes CDR1 SGHRS and CDR2 YFSETQ. DNA for the CDR3: TGCGCCAGCAGCTTGGGTCAGGGGCGGTATCCGGGGAATGAGCAGTTCTTC. Protein sequence: CASSLGQGRYPGNEQFF.

The CDR3 nucleotides are TGTGCCAGCACGCAGGAGGGGGCGGGGAATGAGCAGTTCTTC. Translating gives CASTQEGAGNEQFF. The chain carries TRBV2 and TRBJ2-1; possibly TRBD1 for D (7 bases). In germline, CDR1 is SNHLY, CDR2 FYNNEI. V was pared by 7 bases and J by 7 bases, with 17 bases between. This CDR3 has 14 residues.

This clonotype appeared a few times. The genes are TRBV12-3 or TRBV12-4 and TRBJ1-6; D gene ambiguous. The CDR3 loop spans 14 amino acids. The V end lost 6 bases, the J end lost 7 bases, and 13 bases lay between the germline ends. CDR3 coding DNA: TGTGCCAGCAGCTGGACGGGTACCAATTCACCCCTCCACTTT. Translation gives CASSWTGTNSPLHF.

The chain has TRBV6-6 and TRBJ2-7, with D possibly being TRBD2 (5 bases). The germline gives CDR1 MNHNY, CDR2 SVGAGI (reference sequence). This CDR3 has 12 amino acids. Trimming removed 11 bases from V and 4 bases from J, with 15 bases in between. The CDR3: CAARQEDYEQYF. CDR3 coding DNA: TGTGCCGCGCGTCAGGAGGATTACGAGCAGTACTTC.

The DNA of the CDR3 is TGTGCCAGCAGACTACAGGGGGCTAGCTACGAGCAGTACTTC. Protein sequence: CASRLQGASYEQYF. The chain employs TRBV12-3 or TRBV12-4 and TRBJ2-7; 9 nucleotides align to TRBD1. The trim removed 6 bases at V and 3 bases at J, leaving 6 bases unmatched. The CDR3 is made up of 14 amino acids.

The chain is built from TRBV3-1 and TRBJ1-6; TRBD1 agrees at 8 bases. CDR3 length: 16 amino acids. V dropped 2 bases and J dropped 6; count of bases not matched to a gene: 6. Germline CDR1 LGHDT, CDR2 YNNKEL (reference sequence). The CDR3 here is CASSQRFGQGNSPLHF. The CDR3 region has the DNA TGTGCCAGCAGCCAAAGATTCGGACAGGGTAATTCACCCCTCCACTTT.

This clonotype turned up a few times. The rearrangement links TRBV6-5 to TRBJ2-7, with D perhaps given as TRBD1 or TRBD2 (6 bases each). V was cut by 6 bases and J by 0 bases, with 18 bases left in between. CDR1 and CDR2 (germline): MNHEY, SVGAGI. The CDR3 loop spans 16 amino acids. CDR3 in DNA: TGTGCCAGCAGAGATCTCGGGGGCCCGAGCTCCTACGAGCAGTACTTC. Protein: CASRDLGGPSSYEQYF.

The chain has TRBV5-1 and TRBJ2-7, with 7 nucleotides matching TRBD2. The ends lost 0 bases at V and 7 bases at J; junction bases unmatched: 10. The CDR3 length is 15 residues. The germline CDR1 and CDR2 sequences are SGHRS and YFSETQ. This CDR3 is CASSLAVRAGGEQYF. The CDR3 region has the DNA TGCGCCAGCAGCTTGGCAGTTCGGGCCGGGGGGGAGCAGTACTTC.

This clonotype was observed a handful of times. The rearrangement uses TRBV5-1 and TRBJ2-4; D is ambiguous. Trimming left V 0 bases short and J 11 bases short, with 9 bases between. Per germline, CDR1 SGHRS and CDR2 YFSETQ. This CDR3 is 12 amino acids long. CDR3 bases: TGCGCCAGCAGCTTGGTCGGACGGGTTCAGTACTTC. Translated, it gives CASSLVGRVQYF.

This clonotype has a handful of counts. The chain combines TRBV20-1 with TRBJ2-5, with no clear D. The CDR3 has 15 amino acids. Germline CDR1 and CDR2: DFQATT and SNEGSKA (reference sequence). The V end lost 0 bases, the J end lost 2 bases, and 13 bases lay between the germline ends. In nucleotides, the CDR3 is TGCAGTGCTAGAGATATTGGGGTGGGACAAGAGACCCAGTACTTC. Translated: CSARDIGVGQETQYF.

This clonotype was counted ten times or more. The V call is TRBV7-2, the J call TRBJ2-3; no reliable D call. V lost 1 base and J 0 bases, leaving 11 bases between the germline ends. This CDR3 has 16 amino acids. Germline CDR1 SGHTA, CDR2 FQGNSA. CDR3 residues: CASSLGPRSSTDTQYF. CDR3 nucleotide sequence: TGTGCCAGCAGCTTAGGACCTCGCTCTAGCACAGATACGCAGTATTTT.

The chain employs TRBV7-8 and TRBJ1-5; no definite D call. Germline V gene data show CDR1 as SGHVS and CDR2 as FQNEAQ. The length of the CDR3 is 17 residues. V was trimmed by 3 bases and J by 0 bases, leaving 15 bases between them. The CDR3 spells CASSFPQDGDSNQPQHF. CDR3 nucleotides: TGTGCCAGCAGCTTTCCCCAGGACGGAGATAGCAATCAGCCCCAGCATTTT.